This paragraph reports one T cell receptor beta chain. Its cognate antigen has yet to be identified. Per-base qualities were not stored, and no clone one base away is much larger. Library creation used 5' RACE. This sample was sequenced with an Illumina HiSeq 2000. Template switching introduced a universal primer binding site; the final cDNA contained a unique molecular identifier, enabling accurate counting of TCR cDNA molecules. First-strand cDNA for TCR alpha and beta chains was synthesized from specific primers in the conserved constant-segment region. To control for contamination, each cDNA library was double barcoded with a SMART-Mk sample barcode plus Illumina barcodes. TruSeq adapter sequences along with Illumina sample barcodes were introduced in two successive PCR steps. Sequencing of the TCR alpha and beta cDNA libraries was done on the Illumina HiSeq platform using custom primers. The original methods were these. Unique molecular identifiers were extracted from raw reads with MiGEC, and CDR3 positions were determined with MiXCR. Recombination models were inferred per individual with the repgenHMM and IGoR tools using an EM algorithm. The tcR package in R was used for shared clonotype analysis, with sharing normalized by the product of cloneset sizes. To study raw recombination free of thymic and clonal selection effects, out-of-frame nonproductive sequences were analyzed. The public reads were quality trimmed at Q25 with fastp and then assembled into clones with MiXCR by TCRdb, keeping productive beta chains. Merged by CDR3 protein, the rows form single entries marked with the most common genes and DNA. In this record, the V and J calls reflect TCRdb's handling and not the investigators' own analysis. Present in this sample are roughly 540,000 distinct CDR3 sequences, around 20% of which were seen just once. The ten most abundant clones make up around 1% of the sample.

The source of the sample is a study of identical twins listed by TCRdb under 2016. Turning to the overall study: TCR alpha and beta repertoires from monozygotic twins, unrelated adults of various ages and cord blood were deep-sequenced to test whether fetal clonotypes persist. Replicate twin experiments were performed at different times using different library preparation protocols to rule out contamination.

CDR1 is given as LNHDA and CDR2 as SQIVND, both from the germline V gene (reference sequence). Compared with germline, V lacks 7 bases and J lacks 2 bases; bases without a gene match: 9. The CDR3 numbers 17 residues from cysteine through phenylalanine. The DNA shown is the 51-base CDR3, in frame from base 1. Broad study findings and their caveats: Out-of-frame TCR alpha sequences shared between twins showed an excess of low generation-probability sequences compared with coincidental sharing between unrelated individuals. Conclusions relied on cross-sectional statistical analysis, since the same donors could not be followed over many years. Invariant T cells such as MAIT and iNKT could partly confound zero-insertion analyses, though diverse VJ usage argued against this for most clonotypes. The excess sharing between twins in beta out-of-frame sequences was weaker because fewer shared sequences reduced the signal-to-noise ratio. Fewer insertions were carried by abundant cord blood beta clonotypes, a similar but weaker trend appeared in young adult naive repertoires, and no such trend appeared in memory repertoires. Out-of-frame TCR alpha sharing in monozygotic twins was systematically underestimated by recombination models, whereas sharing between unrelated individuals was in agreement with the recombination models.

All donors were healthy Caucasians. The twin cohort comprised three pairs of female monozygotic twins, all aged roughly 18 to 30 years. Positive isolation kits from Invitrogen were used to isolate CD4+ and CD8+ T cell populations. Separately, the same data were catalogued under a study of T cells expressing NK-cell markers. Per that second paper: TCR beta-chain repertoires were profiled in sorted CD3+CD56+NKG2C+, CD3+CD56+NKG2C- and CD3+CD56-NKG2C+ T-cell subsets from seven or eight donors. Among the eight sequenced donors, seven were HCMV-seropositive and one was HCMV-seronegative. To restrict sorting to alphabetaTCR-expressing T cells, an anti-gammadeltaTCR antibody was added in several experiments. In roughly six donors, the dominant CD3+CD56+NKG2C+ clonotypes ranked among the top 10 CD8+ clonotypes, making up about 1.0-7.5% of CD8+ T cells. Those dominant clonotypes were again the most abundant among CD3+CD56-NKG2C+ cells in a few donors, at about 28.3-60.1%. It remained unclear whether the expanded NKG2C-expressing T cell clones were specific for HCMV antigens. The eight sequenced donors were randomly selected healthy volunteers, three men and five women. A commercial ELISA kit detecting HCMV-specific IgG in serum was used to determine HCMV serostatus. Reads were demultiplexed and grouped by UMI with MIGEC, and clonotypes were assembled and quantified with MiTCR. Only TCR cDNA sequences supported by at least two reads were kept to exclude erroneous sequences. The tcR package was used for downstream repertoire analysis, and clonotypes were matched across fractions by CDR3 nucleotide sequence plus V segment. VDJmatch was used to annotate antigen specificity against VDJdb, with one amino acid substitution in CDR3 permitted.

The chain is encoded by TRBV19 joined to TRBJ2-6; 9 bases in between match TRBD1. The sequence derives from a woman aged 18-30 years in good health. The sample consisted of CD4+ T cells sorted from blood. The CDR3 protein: CASTLGTGRPGANVLTF. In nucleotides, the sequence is TGTGCCAGTACTCTGGGGACAGGGCGCCCTGGGGCCAACGTCCTGACTTTC.